A single sample is the source of the 7 T cell receptor beta chains below, sequenced in a study of T cell responses to AZD1222 COVID-19 vaccine. TCRdb's table, derived via immunoSEQ multiplex PCR, lists solely in-frame clones and lacks some. The sample records about 140,000 clones, more than 85% being singletons. Specimen: peripheral blood, collected on day 0 of MenACWY control vaccination. The source is an adult in good health.

This sequence joins TRBV28 and TRBJ2-7; TRBD2 agrees at 12 bases. The CDR3 covers 17 residues. Germline lookup yields CDR1 MDHEN and CDR2 SYDVKM. V was pared by 4 bases and J by 7 bases, with 14 bases of the junction left unmatched. This chain's CDR3 is CASSSGLAGKPREEQYF. The CDR3 region has the DNA TGTGCCAGCAGTTCTGGACTAGCGGGAAAGCCTAGAGAAGAGCAGTACTTC.

The chain is built from TRBV19 and TRBJ1-1; D gene ambiguous. Trimming cost V 6 bases and J 1 base, with 21 bases left between them. Looked up from germline, CDR1 is LNHDA and CDR2 is SQIVND (reference sequence). CDR3 length equals 17 residues. In nucleotides, the CDR3 is TGTGCCAGTAGCCAGCCTCCCTGGTTCTACCCGAACACTGAAGCTTTCTTT. Protein product: CASSQPPWFYPNTEAFF.

This chain joins TRBV24-1 and TRBJ1-1; no firm D call. The germline gives CDR1 KGHDR, CDR2 SFDVKD. Trimming left V 1 base short and J 12 bases short, with 8 bases between. The CDR3 is 11 residues long. This chain's CDR3 is CATSDFVGTFF. The CDR3 nucleotides are TGTGCCACCAGTGATTTCGTGGGAACTTTCTTT.

This chain links TRBV28 with TRBJ1-3, with TRBD1 as a possible D gene (5 bases). The germline CDR1 and CDR2 sequences are MDHEN and SYDVKM. The ends were cut back, 6 bases at V and 2 bases at J, with 8 bases in the middle. The CDR3 extends over 13 amino acids. CDR3 amino acids: CASSGTPGNTIYF. Written as DNA, the CDR3 is TGTGCCAGCAGCGGGACGCCTGGAAACACCATATATTTT.

In its sample, this clone was seen once. The rearrangement joins TRBV5-4 to TRBJ2-3; TRBD2 aligns across 7 bases. CDR3 length: 15 amino acids. Germline V CDR1 and CDR2: SGHNT, YYREEE (reference sequence). The ends lost 4 bases at V and 5 bases at J; junction bases unmatched: 10. CDR3 bases: TGTGCCAGCAGCAGTGACGGGAGGCGGGGAGATACGCAGTATTTT. Translating gives CASSSDGRRGDTQYF.

The chain recombines TRBV27 with TRBJ2-7; 10 nucleotides match TRBD1. The CDR3 length is 15 residues. Germline assignment: CDR1 MNHEY and CDR2 SMNVEV (reference sequence). Germline trimming cut 10 bases from V and 7 bases from J; bases unmatched to any gene: 16. The CDR3 DNA reads TGTGCCACCACCCCGGCGGGGACAGGGGTAGGGGAGCAGTACTTC. Translation gives CATTPAGTGVGEQYF.

J is TRBJ1-1 and V is TRBV29-1; TRBD1 is a possible D gene (6 bases). The CDR3 length is 14 residues. Germline V gene lookup returns CDR1 SQVTM and CDR2 ANQGSEA. Trimming took off 7 bases at V and 1 base at J, with 16 bases between the two ends. CDR3 DNA sequence: TGCAGCGCTGCCCTCGGAGGGGGGAACACTGAAGCTTTCTTT. Translating it yields CSAALGGGNTEAFF.